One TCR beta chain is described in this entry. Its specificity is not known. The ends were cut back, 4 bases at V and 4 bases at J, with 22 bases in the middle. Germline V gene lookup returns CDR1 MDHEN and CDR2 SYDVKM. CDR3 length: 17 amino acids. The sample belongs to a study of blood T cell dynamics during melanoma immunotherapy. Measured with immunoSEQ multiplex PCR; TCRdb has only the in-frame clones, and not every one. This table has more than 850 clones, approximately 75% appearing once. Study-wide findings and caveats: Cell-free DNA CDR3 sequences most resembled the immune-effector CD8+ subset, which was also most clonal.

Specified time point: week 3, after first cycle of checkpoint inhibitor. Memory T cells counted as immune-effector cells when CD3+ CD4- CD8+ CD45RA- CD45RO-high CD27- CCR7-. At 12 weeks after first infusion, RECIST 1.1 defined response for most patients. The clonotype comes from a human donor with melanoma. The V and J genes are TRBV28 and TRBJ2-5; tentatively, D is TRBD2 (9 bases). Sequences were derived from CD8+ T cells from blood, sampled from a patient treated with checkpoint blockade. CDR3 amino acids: CASSSGGFGGRVETQYF. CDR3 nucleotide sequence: TGTGCCAGCAGTTCAGGGGGCTTTGGCGGGAGGGTAGAGACCCAGTACTTC.